This TCR beta chain was observed in a study of blood T cell repertoires in COVID-19. About the study: The origin of the acute and convalescent COVID-19 samples was the United States, Italy and Spain. Sources were T cells, B-cell-depleted T cells, or PBMCs; the material itself was cDNA or gDNA.

In the original analysis: Reference gene primer amplification yielded estimated nucleated cell counts. Generated by immunoSEQ multiplex PCR, the TCRdb table keeps only in-frame clones and is missing some. V, J and clone size reflect that table, while D and trimming were determined from the DNA. The data hold fewer than 300,000 clones, with approximately 85% observed a single time. The germline V gene has CDR1 MNHNS and CDR2 SASEGT. The V end lost 2 bases, the J end lost 5 bases, and 12 bases lay between the germline ends. CDR3 length equals 14 residues. This clone came up a few times. The sequencing input was peripheral blood. The sequence came from a man aged 50 to 59 with active or convalescent COVID-19. V and J are TRBV6-1 and TRBJ2-5; tentatively, D is TRBD2 (6 bases). The CDR3 reads CASSELSGRETQYF. In nucleotides, the CDR3 is TGTGCCAGCAGTGAACTTTCGGGGAGGGAGACCCAGTACTTC.